This T cell receptor (beta chain) was identified in a study of blood T cell repertoires in COVID-19. About the study: The study drew acute and convalescent COVID-19 samples from the United States, Italy and Spain. T cells, B-cell-depleted T cells, or PBMCs provided the cDNA or gDNA that served as material.

Original handling: Amplifying reference gene primers gave estimates of nucleated cell counts. TCRdb's copy holds only in-frame clones and misses some; the assay was immunoSEQ multiplex PCR. That table supplies the V and J calls and clone size; D and trimming were determined from the DNA. The table includes more than 95,000 clones, 75% to 90% detected once. The specimen was peripheral blood. The clonotype originates from a human donor in a cohort sampled during active COVID-19.

The CDR3 here is CASSESGGLNYGYTF. The CDR3 DNA reads TGCGCCAGCAGTGAGTCCGGGGGGCTGAACTATGGCTACACCTTC. The chain combines TRBV10-2 with TRBJ1-2; D may be TRBD1 (6 bases). The CDR3 totals 15 residues. V was trimmed by 0 bases and J by 2 bases, leaving 10 bases between them. Germline values: CDR1 WSHSY, CDR2 SAAADI.